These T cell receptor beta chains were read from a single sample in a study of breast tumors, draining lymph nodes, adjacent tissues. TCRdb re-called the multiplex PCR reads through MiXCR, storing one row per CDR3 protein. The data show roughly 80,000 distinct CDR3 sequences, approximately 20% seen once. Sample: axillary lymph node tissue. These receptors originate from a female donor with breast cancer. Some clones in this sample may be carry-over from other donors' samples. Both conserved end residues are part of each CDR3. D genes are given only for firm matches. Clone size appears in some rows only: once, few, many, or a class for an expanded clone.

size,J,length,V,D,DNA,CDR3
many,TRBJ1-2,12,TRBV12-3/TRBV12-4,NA,TGTGCCAGCAGTCAGGGACGGACTGGCTACACCTTC,CASSQGRTGYTF
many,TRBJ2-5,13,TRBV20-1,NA,TGCAGTGCTAGAGCCGGGACTGGGGAGACCCAGTACTTC,CSARAGTGETQYF
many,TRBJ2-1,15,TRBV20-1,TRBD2,TGCAGTGGTCCTTCTAGCGGGAGTACCTACAATGAGCAGTTCTTC,CSGPSSGSTYNEQFF
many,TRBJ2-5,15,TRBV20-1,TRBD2,TGCAGTGCTCCCTCGACTAGCGGGGCCGCAGAGACCCAGTACTTC,CSAPSTSGAAETQYF
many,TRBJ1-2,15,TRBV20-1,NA,TGCAGTGCTAGAGATAGGAAGGGGTCCCGGTATGGCTACACCTTC,CSARDRKGSRYGYTF
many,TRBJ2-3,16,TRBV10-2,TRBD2,TGCGCCAGCAGTGACCGGACTAGCGGGAGCACAGATACGCAGTATTTT,CASSDRTSGSTDTQYF
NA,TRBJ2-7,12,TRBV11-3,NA,TGTGCCAGCAGCCCCAAGATCTACGAGCAGTACTTC,CASSPKIYEQYF
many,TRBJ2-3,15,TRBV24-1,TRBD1,TGTGCCACCAGTGTGAAGGGGGCCTCACGGGATACGCAGTATTTT,CATSVKGASRDTQYF
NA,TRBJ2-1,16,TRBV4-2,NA,TGTGCCAGCAGCCCCGATTTGATGGGGGCCAGGAATGAGCAGTTCTTC,CASSPDLMGARNEQFF
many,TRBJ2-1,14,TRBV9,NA,TGTGCCAGCAGCGTATCCGGGAGATCCAATGAGCAGTTCTTC,CASSVSGRSNEQFF
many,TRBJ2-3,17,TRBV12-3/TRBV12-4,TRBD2,TGTGCCAGCAGTCTTACTAGCGGGAGTTCAGGCACAGATACGCAGTATTTT,CASSLTSGSSGTDTQYF
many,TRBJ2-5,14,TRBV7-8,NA,TGTGCCAGCAGCTTTTCGTACCAGCAAGAGACCCAGTACTTC,CASSFSYQQETQYF
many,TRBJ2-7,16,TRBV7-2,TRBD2,TGTGCCAGCAGCTTAGAGGGGACTAGCGGGGCCTACGAGCAGTACTTC,CASSLEGTSGAYEQYF
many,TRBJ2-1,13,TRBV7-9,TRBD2,TGTGCCAGCAGCCATGGTAGCGGGACTGAGCAGTTCTTC,CASSHGSGTEQFF
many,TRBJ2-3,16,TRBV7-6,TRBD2,TGTGCCAGCAGCTTAGTAGGACTAGCGGGAGCAGATACGCAGTATTTT,CASSLVGLAGADTQYF
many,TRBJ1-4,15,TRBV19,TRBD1,TGTGCCAGTAACCAACGCCGGGACAGGGGTGAAAAACTGTTTTTT,CASNQRRDRGEKLFF
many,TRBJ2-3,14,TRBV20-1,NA,TGCAGTGCTAGGCGGGCAGGGAACACAGATACGCAGTATTTT,CSARRAGNTDTQYF
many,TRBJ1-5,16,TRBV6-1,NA,TGTGCCAGCAGTGAAGTTCCCCCCGGGGGAGATCAGCCCCAGCATTTT,CASSEVPPGGDQPQHF
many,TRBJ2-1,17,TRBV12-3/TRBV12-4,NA,TGTGCCAGCAGAGGACTAAGGCAGACCAGCTCCTACAATGAGCAGTTCTTC,CASRGLRQTSSYNEQFF
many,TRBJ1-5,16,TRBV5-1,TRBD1,TGCGCCAGCAGCGAAGGGACAGGGATTAGCAATCAGCCCCAGCATTTT,CASSEGTGISNQPQHF
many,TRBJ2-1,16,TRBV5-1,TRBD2,TGCGCCAGCAGCTTGGTACTAGCGGGAGTATTAAATGAGCAGTTCTTC,CASSLVLAGVLNEQFF
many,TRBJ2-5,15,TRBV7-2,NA,TGTGCCAGCAGAAAAAGCGGATCTGGGAGGGAGACCCAGTACTTC,CASRKSGSGRETQYF
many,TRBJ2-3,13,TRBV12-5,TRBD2,TGTGCTAGTGGGCCCTTAGCGGGAGTGGCGCAGTATTTT,CASGPLAGVAQYF
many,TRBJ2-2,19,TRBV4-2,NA,TGTGCCAGCAGCCAAGCAGAATATAGAACTTCGGCGAACACCGGGGAGCTGTTTTTT,CASSQAEYRTSANTGELFF
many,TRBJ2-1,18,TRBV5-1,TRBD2,TGCGCCAGCAGCTTGGGTCGGGAGGGGCCGAGGACCTACAATGAGCAGTTCTTC,CASSLGREGPRTYNEQFF
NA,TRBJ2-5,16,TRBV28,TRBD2,TGTGCCAGCAGTTCCTCCGGGACTAGAGTGACAGAGACCCAGTACTTC,CASSSSGTRVTETQYF